The 20 T cell receptor beta chains given below trace back to one sample, sequenced in a study of blood T cell repertoires in COVID-19. Data came from immunoSEQ multiplex PCR; TCRdb stores just in-frame clones and leaves some out. The sample has some 140,000 clones; 81% are singletons. Material for sequencing was peripheral blood. Receptor source: a woman aged 60 to 75 with active or convalescent COVID-19.

The V and J genes are TRBV30 and TRBJ2-1, with 8 positions matching TRBD2. Germline assignment: CDR1 GTSNPN and CDR2 SVGIG (reference sequence). The CDR3 is made up of 15 amino acids. With 0 bases clipped from V and 9 bases from J, the junction kept 10 bases outside the gene matches. CDR3 DNA: TGTGCCTGGAGTGTACGGTCGGGAGGGCCGGGTGAGCAGTTCTTC. The encoded protein is CAWSVRSGGPGEQFF.

V usage is TRBV2 and J usage is TRBJ1-1; the D is unclear. Looked up from germline, CDR1 is SNHLY and CDR2 is FYNNEI. The CDR3 has 14 residues. Trimming stripped 6 bases from V and 6 bases from J, with 17 bases between. CDR3: CASRALLVGAEAFF. The DNA for the CDR3 is TGTGCCAGCAGGGCCCTTTTAGTAGGAGCTGAAGCTTTCTTT.

This clone occurred once. The chain is built from TRBV10-3 and TRBJ1-6; TRBD1 might be the D (6 bases). The germline gives CDR1 ENHRY, CDR2 SYGVKD. This CDR3 has 16 residues. The V end was cut by 4 bases, the J end by 9 bases, with 19 bases between. CDR3 residues: CAISGGGGPTGSPLHF. The CDR3 region has the DNA TGTGCCATCAGTGGGGGCGGGGGCCCCACGGGTTCACCCCTCCACTTT.

This clone was counted once. The genes are TRBV18 and TRBJ2-7; 7 bases are a match to TRBD1. CDR1 and CDR2 from the germline V gene are KGHSH and LQKENI. With V trimmed by 3 bases and J by 2 bases, 7 bases remained unmatched. This CDR3 comprises 15 residues. CDR3 loop: CASSPARDSTYEQYF. DNA of the CDR3: TGTGCCAGCTCACCCGCCCGGGACAGCACCTACGAGCAGTACTTC.

The V and J genes are TRBV6-1 and TRBJ2-5; 13 bases line up with TRBD2. The CDR3 has 17 residues. J gave up 5 bases and V 3 bases, and 9 bases lay outside the gene matches. Germline V lookup: CDR1 MNHNS, CDR2 SASEGT. The CDR3 is CASSDSGRTSGSETQYF. DNA of the CDR3: TGTGCCAGCAGTGATTCGGGCAGGACTAGCGGGAGTGAGACCCAGTACTTC.

The rearrangement uses TRBV3-1 (or the pseudogene TRBV3-2) and TRBJ2-2, with D perhaps matching TRBD1 (5 bases). The CDR3 totals 16 residues. Per the germline V gene, CDR1 is LGHDT and CDR2 is YNNKEL (reference sequence). Trimming took off 0 bases at V and 5 bases at J, with 13 bases between the two ends. For the CDR3, the DNA is TGTGCCAGCAGCCAAGATCAGGGTGGGTGGACCGGGGAGCTGTTTTTT. Amino acids: CASSQDQGGWTGELFF.

V and J are TRBV6-2 or TRBV6-3 and TRBJ1-1; no reliable D call. The CDR3 loop spans 16 amino acids. CDR1 and CDR2 (germline): MNHEY, SVGEGT. V was clipped by 2 bases and J by 0 bases, with 13 bases between them. Written as DNA, the CDR3 is TGTGCCAGCAGTTACCCTACCCTCGCCTTGAACACTGAAGCTTTCTTT. It translates to CASSYPTLALNTEAFF.

This chain connects TRBV30 to TRBJ2-7, with TRBD2 matching over 9 bases. Germline CDR1 reads GTSNPN; CDR2 reads SVGIG (reference sequence). With V trimmed by 3 bases and J by 6 bases, 12 bases remained unmatched. There are 15 residues in the CDR3. CDR3 sequence: CAWRALGLAGLEQYF. In nucleotides, the CDR3 is TGTGCCTGGAGAGCGTTAGGGCTAGCGGGACTCGAGCAGTACTTC. Filled out from reference TRBV30 and TRBJ2-7, the complete variable domain reads SQTIHQWPATLVQPVGSPLSLECTVEGTSNPNLYWYRQAAGRGLQLLFYSVGIGQISSEVPQNLSASRPQDRQFILSSKKLLLSDSGFYLCAWRALGLAGLEQYFGPGTRLTVT.

This clone was picked up a small number of times. The genes are TRBV19 and TRBJ2-5; no reliable D call. Trimming took off 0 bases at V and 0 bases at J, with 5 bases between the two ends. Looked up from germline, CDR1 is LNHDA and CDR2 is SQIVND (reference sequence). The CDR3 has 14 amino acids. The DNA for the CDR3 is TGTGCCAGTAGTATAGAGGCGGACCAAGAGACCCAGTACTTC. Protein product: CASSIEADQETQYF.

The V call is TRBV28, the J call TRBJ1-2; possibly TRBD1 for D (5 bases). V lost 2 bases and J lost 8, with 12 bases in between. The CDR3 consists of 13 residues. Germline V CDR1 and CDR2: MDHEN, SYDVKM. CDR3 in amino acids: CASSLRWGDGYTF. Written as DNA, the CDR3 is TGTGCCAGCAGTTTACGGTGGGGGGACGGCTACACCTTC.

V usage is TRBV5-6 and J usage is TRBJ1-1, with a weak D call TRBD1 (5 bases). Germline V gene data show CDR1 as SGHDT and CDR2 as YYEEEE. The CDR3 totals 14 residues. V was clipped by 5 bases and J by 5 bases, with 16 bases between them. The chain's CDR3 is CASRESGIWTEAFF. In DNA form, the CDR3 reads TGTGCCAGCAGGGAATCAGGGATTTGGACTGAAGCTTTCTTT.

This chain uses TRBV5-8 with TRBJ2-3, with no clear D. This CDR3 spans 13 amino acids. CDR1 and CDR2 (germline): SGHTS, YDEGEE. V shed 2 bases and J shed 6 bases, with 10 bases lying between them. The CDR3 reads CASSFQTWDTQYF. The CDR3 coding sequence is TGTGCCAGCAGCTTCCAGACATGGGATACGCAGTATTTT.

This clone appeared once. This rearrangement joins TRBV18 to TRBJ1-2; TRBD1 might be the D (5 bases). This CDR3 spans 13 amino acids. Between the trimmed V and J ends, which lost 6 bases and 4 bases, there was a span of 12 bases. CDR1 is KGHSH, CDR2 LQKENI, per germline. CDR3 loop: CASSSDSVYGYTF. CDR3 nucleotides: TGTGCCAGCTCGTCAGACAGTGTCTATGGCTACACCTTC.

V and J are TRBV19 and TRBJ2-5, with 7 bases matching TRBD1. Germline V lookup: CDR1 LNHDA, CDR2 SQIVND (reference sequence). The CDR3 consists of 15 residues. With 5 bases clipped from V and 5 bases from J, the junction kept 11 bases outside the gene matches. The CDR3 protein is CASSQWGQTLETQYF. DNA of the CDR3: TGTGCCAGTAGTCAGTGGGGACAGACCTTGGAGACCCAGTACTTC.

The rearrangement links TRBV29-1 to TRBJ2-5, with a tentative D call TRBD2 (5 bases). Germline assignment: CDR1 SQVTM and CDR2 ANQGSEA. Trimming left V 4 bases short and J 4 bases short, with 10 bases between. This CDR3 comprises 12 residues. The CDR3 reads CSVGGQVETQYF. The CDR3 nucleotides read TGCAGCGTTGGAGGGCAAGTAGAGACCCAGTACTTC.

V is TRBV2 and J is TRBJ1-2; 7 bases align to TRBD1. This CDR3 comprises 13 residues. Germline V gene lookup returns CDR1 SNHLY and CDR2 FYNNEI. V was pared by 1 base and J by 5 bases, with 1 base of the junction left unmatched. The CDR3 DNA sequence: TGTGCCAGCAGTGAAGGACAGGGTTATGGCTACACCTTC. Translated: CASSEGQGYGYTF.

A few counts support this clone. The rearrangement links TRBV7-8 to TRBJ1-1; 8 nucleotides align to TRBD1. The CDR3 length is 14 residues. V shed 5 bases and J 4 bases; nucleotides not matched to a gene: 6. Looked up from germline, CDR1 is SGHVS and CDR2 is FQNEAQ. Here the CDR3 reads CASSATGGSTEAFF. The CDR3 nucleotides read TGTGCCAGCAGCGCCACAGGGGGATCCACTGAAGCTTTCTTT.

J is TRBJ2-7 and V is TRBV18; tentatively, D is TRBD2 (5 bases). The CDR3 loop spans 14 amino acids. Per the germline V gene, CDR1 is KGHSH and CDR2 is LQKENI. The V and J ends lost 3 bases and 4 bases respectively, with 13 bases between them. CDR3 residues: CASSPIGGRYEQYF. The DNA for the CDR3 is TGTGCCAGCTCACCGATAGGAGGCCGATACGAGCAGTACTTC.

The chain is built from TRBV5-3 and TRBJ1-2; the D gene is possibly TRBD1 (5 bases). TRBV5-3 carries the ORF label, with uncertain function. Trimming cost V 5 bases and J 2 bases, with 7 bases left between them. The CDR3 contains 12 residues. The chain's CDR3 is CARSPGNYGYTF. CDR3 sequence (DNA): TGTGCCAGAAGTCCAGGGAACTATGGCTACACCTTC.

In its sample, this clone was seen a few times. The rearrangement uses TRBV4-1 and TRBJ1-1; D not certain. Germline assignment: CDR1 MGHRA and CDR2 YSYEKL. This CDR3 is built from 13 residues. With 3 bases removed from V and 7 bases from J, the gap between germline ends came to 12 bases. CDR3: CASSQGYGSEAFF. CDR3 nucleotides: TGCGCCAGCAGCCAGGGATATGGGAGTGAAGCTTTCTTT.